This T cell receptor beta chain was identified during a study of response to subunit inactivated influenza vaccine. General study points: The study's authors posited that every seasonal influenza vaccination enlists few new T cells.

The germline V and J ends were trimmed by 7 bases and 0 bases, with 9 bases remaining between them. This CDR3 is built from 13 residues. Germline CDR1 and CDR2: SQVTM and ANQGSEA. A single record per CDR3 protein comes from TCRdb applying MiXCR to the RT-PCR reads. The profile shows 500,000 to 650,000 distinct CDR3 sequences, roughly 8.2% of them singletons. As concerns this clonotype: Its antigen remains unidentified.

Sequenced material: PBMCs from blood, taken approximately 25 months after vaccination. This sequence joins TRBV29-1 and TRBJ2-2; D gene ambiguous. The sequence derives from a man between 50 and 75 years old who received an inactivated influenza vaccine. CDR3 amino acids: CSGLSPNTGELFF. CDR3 DNA: TGCAGCGGGCTTTCACCGAACACCGGGGAGCTGTTTTTT.